The 5 T cell receptor beta chains reported below all come from one sample, sequenced in a study of shared clonotypes between healthy human individuals. Naive CD8 cells were CD45RO-negative, positively selected for CCR7, excluding terminally differentiated effector memory CD45RA+ cells. Assay used: immunoSEQ multiplex PCR; TCRdb lists only in-frame clones, some missing. The table has 560,000 or so clones, around 96% seen once. Material for sequencing was naive CD8+ T cells sorted from blood. These receptors were taken from a woman aged 25 to 39 in good health.

V and J are TRBV9 and TRBJ2-1; the D gene is possibly TRBD2 (5 bases). V gave up 0 bases and J gave up 2 bases, with 9 bases separating them. This CDR3 is 15 amino acids long. The V gene's germline CDR1 is SGDLS and CDR2 YYNGEE. CDR3 nucleotides: TGTGCCAGCAGCGTAGCCAACGGGGCCTACAATGAGCAGTTCTTC. Encoded protein: CASSVANGAYNEQFF.

This chain uses TRBV27 with TRBJ1-2; 8 bases match TRBD1. J lost 4 bases, V lost 2 bases, and 3 bases had no gene match. The CDR3 length is 14 residues. The V gene's germline CDR1 is MNHEY and CDR2 SMNVEV (reference sequence). The CDR3 region has the DNA TGTGCCAGCAGTTTAACAGGGGGGAGCTATGGCTACACCTTC. This translates into CASSLTGGSYGYTF.

The chain recombines TRBV4-2 with TRBJ2-7; D call uncertain. Germline V gene lookup returns CDR1 LGHNA and CDR2 YNFKEQ. V lost 0 bases to trimming and J lost 6 bases, with 9 bases between them. This CDR3 region has 13 residues. The DNA for the CDR3 is TGTGCCAGCAGCCAAGATCTTGCGTCCGAGCAGTACTTC. Translated: CASSQDLASEQYF.

The chain joins TRBV10-2 to TRBJ2-7, with 7 bases matching TRBD2. Looked up from germline, CDR1 is WSHSY and CDR2 is SAAADI. This CDR3 contains 14 residues. With 3 bases clipped from V and 4 bases from J, the junction kept 6 bases outside the gene matches. The CDR3 nucleotides read TGCGCCAGCAGTGACTTAGCGGGTCAATACGAGCAGTACTTC. Protein sequence: CASSDLAGQYEQYF.

The chain links TRBV6-5 to TRBJ2-7; 8 nucleotides line up with TRBD1. CDR3 length: 14 residues. Trimming removed 4 bases from V and 2 bases from J; junction bases left unmatched: 4. The germline V gene encodes CDR1 MNHEY and CDR2 SVGAGI. The CDR3 is CASSSGQDPYEQYF. The DNA of the CDR3 is TGTGCCAGCAGTTCGGGACAGGACCCCTACGAGCAGTACTTC.